This T cell receptor beta chain was captured by sequencing in a study of T cell responses to AZD1222 COVID-19 vaccine. Whole-study context: Analyses pooled second doses at about 4 or about 12 weeks. Study observations and caveats: The donor group comprised mostly white British people and more females; the analysis possibly underestimated clonal diversity. Close to half of all spike-specific TCRs reportedly target regions of the variants that are unmutated.

Germline assignment: CDR1 LGHNA and CDR2 YSLEER. CDR3 length: 17 residues. V lost 2 bases and J lost 6; bases outside the gene matches: 11. Produced via immunoSEQ multiplex PCR; TCRdb's table is partial and in-frame only. The profile shows under 130,000 clones, around 76% of them singletons. Comment on this clone: The antigen is not known.

The V call is TRBV4-3, the J call TRBJ2-1; 9 nucleotides line up with TRBD2. The TCR was taken from an adult in good health. This specimen consisted of peripheral blood, obtained on day 0 of AZD1222 vaccination. The DNA of the CDR3 is TGCGCCAGCAGCCAATCGTCCTCGGGACTAGCTGGCAATGAGCAGTTCTTC. It specifies CASSQSSSGLAGNEQFF.